Listed below are T cell receptor beta chains from one sample, sequenced in a study of cytomegalovirus exposure and HLA in healthy donors. Generated by immunoSEQ multiplex PCR, the TCRdb table keeps only in-frame clones and is missing some. The table shows some 200,000 clones, with around 84% occurring only once. Sequenced sample: PBMCs. Receptors were obtained from a young woman in good health and CMV-seropositive. The CDR3 runs from the conserved cysteine through the conserved F or W. D genes are given only for firm matches. Only some rows state a clone size, as once, few, many or a class for expanded clones.

DNA	CDR3	V	J	D	size
TGTGCCAGCAGCTTGGGAAGGGACAGTGCACCCTACGAGCAGTACTTC	CASSLGRDSAPYEQYF	TRBV5-6	TRBJ2-7	TRBD1	NA
TGTGCCAGCAGTAACACTAGGTTTGAGCAGTTCTTC	CASSNTRFEQFF	TRBV6-5	TRBJ2-1	NA	NA
TGTGCCAGCAGCTGGACAGGACAGGGCAATCAGCCCCAGCATTTT	CASSWTGQGNQPQHF	TRBV7-8	TRBJ1-5	TRBD1	few
TGTGCCACCGCGGACAGGGAAGAGACCCAGTACTTC	CATADREETQYF	TRBV2	TRBJ2-5	TRBD1	NA
TGCAGCGTAGAGCTAGCCTTCAATGAGCAGTTCTTC	CSVELAFNEQFF	TRBV29-1	TRBJ2-1	NA	NA
TGTGCCAGCAGTTTACAGATTTACCCCTACGAGCAGTACTTC	CASSLQIYPYEQYF	TRBV28	TRBJ2-7	NA	NA
TGTGCCAGCAGCTTGAGGAGGATCAGCTCTGGAAACACCATATATTTT	CASSLRRISSGNTIYF	TRBV2	TRBJ1-3	NA	NA
TGTGCCAGCAGTCCCGGACAGGGAGAAACTGAAGCTTTCTTT	CASSPGQGETEAFF	TRBV6-5	TRBJ1-1	TRBD1	NA
TGTGCCAGCAGACGACACAGGGATCCTGAAGCTTTCTTT	CASRRHRDPEAFF	TRBV6-5	TRBJ1-1	NA	NA
TGTGCCAGCAGTCCGCGACAGGACCCGGAGTTCTTC	CASSPRQDPEFF	TRBV28	TRBJ2-1	NA	once
TGTGCCAGCAGTGACGGAGCTAGGGAAAAACTGTTTTTT	CASSDGAREKLFF	TRBV25-1	TRBJ1-4	NA	NA
TGCGCCAGCAGTCTTAGCGGGGACGTAGGTGAGCAGTTCTTC	CASSLSGDVGEQFF	TRBV5-1	TRBJ2-1	TRBD2	NA
TGTGCCAGCAGGCAAGAACTCAGGGGGAATGAGCAGTACTTC	CASRQELRGNEQYF	TRBV28	TRBJ2-7	TRBD1	NA
TGTGCCAGCAGTCCTCTATTACTAGCGGGAGACTACAATGAGCAGTTCTTC	CASSPLLLAGDYNEQFF	TRBV28	TRBJ2-1	TRBD2	NA
TGCGCCAGCAGCCAAGGGGGGACAGAGACAGATACGCAGTATTTT	CASSQGGTETDTQYF	TRBV4-1	TRBJ2-3	TRBD1	NA
TGTGCCACCAGCAGTAGGACAGGGGGACATCGCGGCTACACCTTC	CATSSRTGGHRGYTF	TRBV15	TRBJ1-2	TRBD1	few
TGTGCCAGCAGGAAATCCGGACAGGGGGAAACTAGGACCTTC	CASRKSGQGETRTF	TRBV6-5	TRBJ1-2	TRBD1	few
TGTGCCAGCACGTCCGAGACTAACTCCTACAATGAGCAGTTCTTC	CASTSETNSYNEQFF	TRBV5-4	TRBJ2-1	NA	NA
TGTGCCAGCAGTTTAGGAGCTAGCGGGAGTTGGTATACGCAGTATTTT	CASSLGASGSWYTQYF	TRBV27	TRBJ2-3	TRBD2	NA
TGCGCCAGCAGCCCTAGCAGGAGAAGCCACAATGAGCAGTTCTTC	CASSPSRRSHNEQFF	TRBV5-1	TRBJ2-1	NA	NA
TGTGCCAGCACCTCGAGGCGGGAACCGCAGTACTTC	CASTSRREPQYF	TRBV28	TRBJ2-7	NA	NA
TGTGCCAGCCTGGGGGGGCGAAGAGCTTTCTTT	CASLGGRRAFF	TRBV28	TRBJ1-1	NA	NA
TGTGCCAGCAGTTTGATAACAACAGGGAACTATGGCTACACCTTC	CASSLITTGNYGYTF	TRBV28	TRBJ1-2	NA	NA
TGCGCCAGCAGCCTCCGGGACAGGGGTGCCGGGGAGCTGTTTTTT	CASSLRDRGAGELFF	TRBV5-1	TRBJ2-2	TRBD1	NA
TGTGCCAGCAGCTTCACAGGCCCGGATCAGCCCCAGCATTTT	CASSFTGPDQPQHF	TRBV7-9	TRBJ1-5	NA	few
TGTGCCAGCAGTGAAAGACAGCCGAACACTGAAGCTTTCTTT	CASSERQPNTEAFF	TRBV6-1	TRBJ1-1	NA	NA
TGTGCCAGTAGTCCGGGACAGGGGCGCGGTGGCTACACCTTC	CASSPGQGRGGYTF	TRBV19	TRBJ1-2	TRBD1	NA
TGTGCCAGCAGTGTGCCAGGGGGGAAACTGTTTTTT	CASSVPGGKLFF	TRBV2	TRBJ1-4	TRBD1	NA
TGTGCCAGCAGCTCCGCCGCTGCCGGCGAGCAGTACTTC	CASSSAAAGEQYF	TRBV5-6	TRBJ2-7	NA	NA
TGTGCCAGTATAGCGGGAGGCACCGGGGAGCTGTTTTTT	CASIAGGTGELFF	TRBV19	TRBJ2-2	TRBD2	few
TGTGCCACCAGCAATGTAGACAGGGGATTGAATCAGCCCCAGCATTTT	CATSNVDRGLNQPQHF	TRBV15	TRBJ1-5	TRBD1	NA
TGTGCCAGCTTTTCCAGGGAAAACTATGGCTACACCTTC	CASFSRENYGYTF	TRBV6-5	TRBJ1-2	NA	NA
TGTGCCAGCAGCCAAGTATCTGGGGCCAACGTCCTGACTTTC	CASSQVSGANVLTF	TRBV14	TRBJ2-6	NA	NA